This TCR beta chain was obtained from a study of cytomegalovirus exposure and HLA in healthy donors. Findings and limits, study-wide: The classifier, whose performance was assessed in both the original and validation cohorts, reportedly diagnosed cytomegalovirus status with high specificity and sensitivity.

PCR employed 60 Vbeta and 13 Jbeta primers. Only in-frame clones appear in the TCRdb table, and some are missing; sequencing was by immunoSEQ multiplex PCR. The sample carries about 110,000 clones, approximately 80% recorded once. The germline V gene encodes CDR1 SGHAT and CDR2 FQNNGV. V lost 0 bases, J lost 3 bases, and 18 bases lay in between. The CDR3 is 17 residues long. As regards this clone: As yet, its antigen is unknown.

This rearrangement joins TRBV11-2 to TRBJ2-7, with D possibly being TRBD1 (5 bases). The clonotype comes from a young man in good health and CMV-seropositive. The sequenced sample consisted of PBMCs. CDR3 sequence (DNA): TGTGCCAGCAGCTTAGATTCAGGGCAGGGCCTATACTACGAGCAGTACTTC. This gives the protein CASSLDSGQGLYYEQYF.